This T cell receptor beta chain appears in the sequencing data of a study of shared clonotypes between healthy human individuals (dated by TCRdb to 2020 to 2022). About the full investigation: A couple of women and a few men aged 18 to 49 years were included in the cohort. For each donor, three plates each were used for CD4 naive and CD4 memory, two plates were used for CD8 naive, and one plate was used for CD8 memory. Each donor's leukapheresis produced roughly between about 0.9 and 9.5 billion PBMCs. Libraries were prepared and TCR repertoires were sequenced by different laboratories using diverse techniques, in order to increase sequencing depth and limit assay-specific biases. Blood TCR repertoires of a handful of healthy adults were deeply sequenced to estimate repertoire size and the extent of clonotype sharing between individuals. The investigation overall reported the following: Clonotypes shared by all four sorted-subset donors showed higher generation probabilities than non-shared clonotypes. Even with the large sequencing depth, rarefaction of the sorted-subset datasets indicated that sequencing was incomplete. Pairwise subsampling indicated that sequencing depth was expected to affect the degree of clonotype sharing among donors. Naive subsets generally had larger estimated clonotype richness than memory subsets did. Across several donors, 4.5% to 6.5% of naive CD4, around 3.5% of naive CD8, approximately 2.5% of memory CD4, and 0.3% to 0.45% of memory CD8 clonotypes were shared. Sampling was restricted to blood, and TCR repertoires in tissues likely differ from the TCR repertoires found in blood. The genetic and exposure-history diversity represented was limited by the small number of donors.

As concerns this clone: Its binding antigen is unknown. Per-nucleotide qualities are absent, and no much larger clonotype sits a single base away. Other DNA sequences from this sample encode an identical CDR3 as well.

From a lookup of the germline V gene (reference sequence), CDR1 and CDR2 are SGHNT and YYREEE. CDR3 length: 14 amino acids, cysteine to phenylalanine. The only DNA kept is the CDR3, 42 bases in frame from the first base. V and J lose 1 base and 2 bases, and a span of 9 bases separates them. TCR CDR3 regions were amplified from genomic DNA by multiplex PCR using the deep immunoSEQ assay. Extracted genomic DNA from each cell subset was distributed evenly across all wells of several immunoSEQ 96-well plates, and each plate was treated as a replicate. For sorted subsets, each replicate PCR was loaded with 200 to 250 ng genomic DNA, equivalent to 25,000 to 35,000 T cell genomes. Purified libraries were measured with a Qubit 3.0 fluorometer, size-checked on a Bioanalyzer 2100, and measured again with the KAPA Library Quantification kit. Every immunoSEQ 96-well plate was sequenced on a separate single-read 150-cycle Illumina NextSeq 550 flow cell. Regarding the original processing steps: Because the immunoSEQ output held only junctional sequences and lacked quality scores, the filtering could not match the filtering applied to full-length reads. Sequences were annotated with PyIR, a Python wrapper for IgBLAST v1.9, and V/J genes and CDR3 were assigned using IMGT germline references. Reads were filtered out if the reads had weak V/J assignments (E-value above 1e-6), no CDR3, stop codons, out-of-frame junctions, or ambiguous translated residues. V3J clonotypes were defined as sequences sharing the same inferred V gene, J gene, and CDR3 amino acid sequence. The percentage overlap between two repertoires was calculated by dividing the number of shared unique clonotypes by the size of the smaller repertoire. RTK rarefaction, the Chao1 estimator, and Recon v2.1 estimates of unobserved clonotypes were used to assess repertoire richness. OLGA was used to compute generation probabilities for all TCRbeta clonotypes that the gDNA method yielded from a handful of donors. The table was pulled from immuneACCESS by TCRdb, which kept in-frame rearrangements only. Such tables lose some clones; where checked, under half of the loss comes from unresolved V genes, and the rest has no known cause. V and J calls plus clone size are reproduced from that table; the DNA served to infer D and trimming. The sample data list approximately 1,500,000 clones, and roughly 96% of these were observed just once. About 1% of the sample belongs to the ten largest clones.

The donors were healthy, HIV-negative adults who had no recently reported acute infections or vaccinations. Only Caucasian adults living in Nashville, Tennessee, USA were represented among the donors. CD4+ T cells were enriched by magnetic negative selection; naive cells were then positively selected on CD45RA, and the negative fraction formed the memory subset. Blood was collected by leukapheresis, and PBMCs were isolated by Ficoll-Histopaque density gradient centrifugation and then cryopreserved in liquid nitrogen vapor phase. Purity and quantity of every magnetically sorted T cell population were checked by analytical flow cytometry. From each sorted fraction, genomic DNA was isolated and quantified by UV absorbance on a Nanodrop 2000c.

Recombination connected TRBV5-4 to TRBJ1-1, with the D gene not clear enough to name. Sample: naive CD4+ T cells sorted from blood. Explained via the paper, the cell subset or site label denotes: CD45RA+ positively selected. The source is a man aged 25-45 years in good health. The CDR3 region reads CASSLPGQNTEAFF. The nucleotide sequence is given as TGTGCCAGCAGCTTGCCTGGGCAAAACACTGAAGCTTTCTTT.